This TCR beta chain was sequenced during a study of cytomegalovirus exposure and HLA in healthy donors. Details on this clone: Its antigen is unidentified.

In germline, CDR1 is SGHVS, CDR2 FQNEAQ. V dropped 5 bases and J dropped 2; count of bases not matched to a gene: 10. The CDR3 is made up of 17 amino acids. The PCR ran on 60 Vbeta and 13 Jbeta primers. Clones were sequenced by immunoSEQ multiplex PCR, and TCRdb holds only the in-frame ones, with some missing. Of 200,000 to 250,000 clones listed, roughly four fifths were seen once; the top ten hold 0.22%. Study-level findings and limits: Among TCR beta chains of equal frequency, HLA-associated ones were more clonally expanded in a later analysis.

This TCR was sampled from a girl aged 2 to 9 in good health and CMV-seronegative. The sample comprised PBMCs. The V and J genes are TRBV7-8 and TRBJ2-1; 9 bases match TRBD2. CDR3 in amino acids: CASSPDLAGSTYNEQFF. CDR3 DNA: TGTGCCAGCAGCCCGGACCTAGCGGGATCCACCTACAATGAGCAGTTCTTC.